The 27 T cell receptor beta chains reported below all come from one sample, sequenced in a study of blood T cell repertoires in COVID-19. The data were produced by immunoSEQ multiplex PCR, yet TCRdb's version contains in-frame clones alone and is incomplete. The table has approximately 250,000 clones, about 88% seen once. The source material was PBMCs or T cells enriched from blood (not recorded which). The receptor source for this set is an older woman in a cohort exposed to, infected with or recovered from COVID-19 (not recorded which).

This clone was counted a single time. The chain uses TRBV2 and TRBJ2-3, with TRBD1 identical over 8 bases. The V segment lost 7 bases and the J segment 1 base; nucleotides outside the gene matches: 4. This CDR3 is 14 amino acids long. CDR1 is SNHLY, CDR2 FYNNEI, per germline. The CDR3 DNA is TGTGCCAGCACCCTGACAGGGGGCACAGATACGCAGTATTTT. Residues: CASTLTGGTDTQYF.

The chain employs TRBV19 and TRBJ1-5; 8 bases are shared with TRBD1. This CDR3 comprises 15 residues. Trimming cost V 5 bases and J 7 bases; bases outside gene matches: 10. CDR1 is LNHDA and CDR2 is SQIVND in the germline V gene (reference sequence). The CDR3 sequence is CASSVQGARSQPQHF. CDR3 coding DNA: TGTGCCAGTAGTGTGCAGGGGGCGAGGAGCCAGCCCCAGCATTTT. The variable domain in full, with the rest retrieved from reference TRBV19 and TRBJ1-5, is DGGITQSPKYLFRKEGQNVTLSCEQNLNHDAMYWYRQDPGQGLRLIYYSQIVNDFQKGDIAEGYSVSREKKESFPLTVTSAQKNPTAFYLCASSVQGARSQPQHFGDGTRLSIL.

The chain uses TRBV7-2 and TRBJ1-5, with D perhaps matching TRBD1 (6 bases). Trimming took 3 bases from V and 7 from J, leaving 13 bases between them. Germline lookup yields CDR1 SGHTA and CDR2 FQGNSA. This CDR3 comprises 14 residues. The CDR3 nucleotides read TGTGCCAGCAGCTTTTTAGGTCAGGGGCAGCCCCAGCATTTT. As protein: CASSFLGQGQPQHF.

The V and J genes are TRBV9 and TRBJ2-4; 8 bases match TRBD2. V was pared by 4 bases and J by 3 bases, with 15 bases of the junction left unmatched. Looked up from germline, CDR1 is SGDLS and CDR2 is YYNGEE. CDR3 length: 18 residues. The CDR3 loop reads CASSPRNTAGTSKNIQYF. The CDR3 coding sequence is TGTGCCAGCAGCCCTAGGAATACGGCGGGGACTAGCAAAAACATTCAGTACTTC.

This chain joins TRBV5-1 and TRBJ1-4; TRBD1 aligns across 8 bases. Unmatched junction bases numbered 5, after V lost 0 bases and J lost 7 bases. From germline, CDR1 is SGHRS and CDR2 YFSETQ. The CDR3 is made up of 15 amino acids. CDR3 loop: CASSLEGQDGEKLFF. The DNA for the CDR3 is TGCGCCAGCAGCTTGGAGGGACAGGACGGTGAAAAACTGTTTTTT.

The chain combines TRBV27 with TRBJ2-2; TRBD1 is a possible D gene (5 bases). The CDR3 is made up of 17 amino acids. Trimming pared 1 base from V and 0 bases from J, leaving 12 bases between. Germline V gene lookup returns CDR1 MNHEY and CDR2 SMNVEV (reference sequence). CDR3 nucleotide sequence: TGTGCCAGCAGTTTATATTGGGGCAGAGCGAACACCGGGGAGCTGTTTTTT. The encoded protein is CASSLYWGRANTGELFF.

This clone was counted a single time. This chain uses TRBV7-2 with TRBJ2-1, with 16 bases that match TRBD2. This CDR3 comprises 16 residues. The germline V gene encodes CDR1 SGHTA and CDR2 FQGNSA. J gave up 6 bases and V 5 bases, and 4 bases lay outside the gene matches. The CDR3 sequence is CASSPGLAGGLNEQFF. CDR3 coding DNA: TGTGCCAGCAGCCCGGGACTAGCGGGAGGGCTCAATGAGCAGTTCTTC. The full variable domain, its missing parts supplied by reference TRBV7-2 and TRBJ2-1, is GAGVSQSPSNKVTEKGKDVELRCDPISGHTALYWYRQSLGQGLEFLIYFQGNSAPDKSGLPSDRFSAERTGGSVSTLTIQRTQQEDSAVYLCASSPGLAGGLNEQFFGPGTRLTVL.

This clone was detected only once. The chain has TRBV2 and TRBJ1-6; weak D call: TRBD1 (5 bases). Germline assignment: CDR1 SNHLY and CDR2 FYNNEI. CDR3 length: 14 amino acids. Trimming removed 6 bases at V and 5 bases at J, with 11 bases between. The CDR3 DNA reads as TGTGCCAGCAGGGAGGGGAAGGATAATTCACCCCTCCACTTT. It yields the protein CASREGKDNSPLHF.

The chain recombines TRBV30 with TRBJ1-5; D uncertain. Trimming removed 3 bases from V and 4 bases from J, with 10 bases in between. CDR1 GTSNPN and CDR2 SVGIG come from the germline V gene (reference sequence). The CDR3 is made up of 13 amino acids. CDR3 nucleotide sequence: TGTGCCTGGAGGGACGGACTGAATCAGCCCCAGCATTTT. This translates into CAWRDGLNQPQHF.

This chain connects TRBV3-1 (or the pseudogene TRBV3-2) to TRBJ1-2, with TRBD1 as a possible D gene (6 bases). The CDR3 consists of 14 residues. Trimming took off 3 bases at V and 4 bases at J, with 12 bases between the two ends. Looked up from germline, CDR1 is LGHDT and CDR2 is YNNKEL (reference sequence). The CDR3 region has the DNA TGTGCCAGCAGCCAGGTCACCAGGGGCTATGGCTACACCTTC. It translates to CASSQVTRGYGYTF.

CDR3 DNA: TGTGCCACCCCTACCCCCCTACCCGGACTAGCGGGATTGAGCACAGATACGCAGTATTTT. It yields the protein CATPTPLPGLAGLSTDTQYF. The chain has TRBV24-1 and TRBJ2-3; 12 nucleotides match TRBD2. The CDR3 is made up of 20 amino acids. Germline-derived CDR1 and CDR2 are KGHDR and SFDVKD. V was clipped by 9 bases and J by 0 bases; unmatched bases: 18.

This chain uses TRBV11-2 with TRBJ2-2; 9 positions match TRBD2. CDR1 is SGHAT and CDR2 is FQNNGV in the germline V gene. J gave up 1 base and V 2 bases, and 5 bases lay outside the gene matches. The CDR3 totals 17 residues. This chain's CDR3 is CASSLTGLAQNTGELFF. The CDR3 bases are TGTGCCAGCAGCTTAACCGGACTAGCGCAGAACACCGGGGAGCTGTTTTTT.

The rearrangement links TRBV5-4 to TRBJ2-7, with 13 bases that match TRBD2. This CDR3 comprises 17 residues. Germline V gives CDR1 SGHNT, CDR2 YYREEE (reference sequence). V lost 0 bases to trimming and J lost 5 bases; unmatched junction nucleotides: 8. The CDR3, as DNA: TGTGCCAGCAGCTTGGCGGGTACTAGCGGGAGGGCTCACGAGCAGTACTTC. Translation gives CASSLAGTSGRAHEQYF.

This chain links TRBV28 with TRBJ2-7, with TRBD2 matching over 10 bases. Germline V gene lookup returns CDR1 MDHEN and CDR2 SYDVKM. The CDR3 length is 17 residues. Unmatched junction bases numbered 15, after V lost 7 bases and J lost 3 bases. In DNA, the CDR3 is TGTGCCAGCAATTACGACGTCCGGGCTAGCGGGGGCTACGAGCAGTACTTC. Its translation is CASNYDVRASGGYEQYF.

This clone was observed a single time. The chain is built from TRBV7-3 and TRBJ2-1; D is unclear. The V gene lost 1 base and the J gene lost 6 bases, with 7 bases spanning the gap. The germline CDR1 and CDR2 sequences are SGHTA and FQGTGA. This CDR3 has 13 amino acids. The CDR3 nucleotides are TGTGCCAGCAGCTTAAGGGCTTCCAATGAGCAGTTCTTC. Protein: CASSLRASNEQFF.

This sequence joins TRBV19 and TRBJ2-3; 14 bases fit TRBD2. Germline V gene lookup returns CDR1 LNHDA and CDR2 SQIVND (reference sequence). The V segment lost 6 bases and the J segment 6 bases; nucleotides outside the gene matches: 14. The CDR3 totals 18 residues. The CDR3 bases are TGTGCCAGTAGCGACAGAAAGACTAGCGGGAGGGTCGCGGATACGCAGTATTTT. This codes for CASSDRKTSGRVADTQYF.

This clone was counted a single time. The chain recombines TRBV7-2 with TRBJ2-7; TRBD1 might be the D (6 bases). V was clipped by 5 bases and J by 2 bases, with 13 bases between them. Germline V gives CDR1 SGHTA, CDR2 FQGNSA. This CDR3 has 14 amino acids. The CDR3 DNA sequence: TGTGCCAGCAGCGACTTTCGGACAGCCTACGAGCAGTACTTC. This encodes CASSDFRTAYEQYF. The whole variable domain, remainder taken from reference TRBV7-2 and TRBJ2-7, is GAGVSQSPSNKVTEKGKDVELRCDPISGHTALYWYRQSLGQGLEFLIYFQGNSAPDKSGLPSDRFSAERTGGSVSTLTIQRTQQEDSAVYLCASSDFRTAYEQYFGPGTRLTVT.

This chain links TRBV3-1 (or the pseudogene TRBV3-2) with TRBJ2-1; D not resolved. The CDR3 runs to 13 residues. In germline, CDR1 is LGHDT, CDR2 YNNKEL (reference sequence). Deletions cut 6 bases from V and 7 bases from J, with 13 bases between. CDR3 DNA: TGTGCCAGCAGAGGAACTAAAAGAAATGAGCAGTTCTTC. Amino acid sequence: CASRGTKRNEQFF.

The rearrangement uses TRBV27 and TRBJ2-7; perhaps TRBD1 as D (6 bases). Trimming shortened V by 3 bases and J by 6 bases, and 12 bases separated the two germline ends. This CDR3 comprises 13 residues. The germline V gene encodes CDR1 MNHEY and CDR2 SMNVEV (reference sequence). The CDR3 spells CASSFRGGREQYF. The CDR3 DNA reads TGTGCCAGCAGTTTCAGGGGTGGTCGCGAGCAGTACTTC.

This rearrangement joins TRBV7-9 to TRBJ2-3, with 8 bases that match TRBD2. Trimming at V came to 3 bases and at J to 1 base, leaving 9 bases not matched to a gene. The germline V gene encodes CDR1 SEHNR and CDR2 FQNEAQ (reference sequence). The CDR3 is made up of 17 amino acids. The CDR3 protein is CASSFARGGLGTDTQYF. Written as DNA, the CDR3 is TGTGCCAGCAGCTTCGCCCGGGGGGGGCTGGGCACAGATACGCAGTATTTT.

This clone turned up a few times. The chain couples TRBV18 to TRBJ2-7; possibly TRBD1 for D (7 bases). CDR3 length: 14 residues. Deletions cut 5 bases from V and 4 bases from J, with 15 bases between. Germline V gene data show CDR1 as KGHSH and CDR2 as LQKENI. The CDR3 nucleotides are TGTGCCAGCTCATCCGAGGGGGCGGGGTACGAGCAGTACTTC. Amino acid sequence: CASSSEGAGYEQYF. Looking up the rest from reference TRBV18 and TRBJ2-7 gives the full variable domain: NAGVMQNPRHLVRRRGQEARLRCSPMKGHSHVYWYRQLPEEGLKFMVYLQKENIIDESGMPKERFSAEFPKEGPSILRIQQVVRGDSAAYFCASSSEGAGYEQYFGPGTRLTVT.

This sequence joins TRBV5-1 and TRBJ1-1, with 8 bases aligning to TRBD1. Germline V gene lookup returns CDR1 SGHRS and CDR2 YFSETQ. After removal of 5 bases from V and 6 bases from J, the junction contained 0 bases not matched to a gene. The CDR3 has 11 residues. The CDR3 DNA follows: TGCGCCAGCAGACAGGGGGCTGAAGCTTTCTTT. The encoded protein is CASRQGAEAFF.

The rearrangement joins TRBV28 to TRBJ2-5; TRBD1 might be the D (5 bases). Germline values: CDR1 MDHEN, CDR2 SYDVKM. There are 15 residues in the CDR3. The V end lost 4 bases, the J end lost 1 base, and 13 bases lay between the germline ends. CDR3 sequence reads: CASSSYQGIQETQYF. The CDR3 DNA is TGTGCCAGCAGTTCTTACCAGGGAATCCAAGAGACCCAGTACTTC.

The chain recombines TRBV19 with TRBJ1-5, with D unclear. Germline loops: CDR1 LNHDA, CDR2 SQIVND (reference sequence). The germline V and J ends were trimmed by 8 bases and 0 bases, with 14 bases remaining between them. CDR3 length equals 15 residues. The CDR3 sequence is CASSLSLFSNQPQHF. The CDR3 nucleotides read TGTGCCAGTTCCCTGTCTCTCTTTAGCAATCAGCCCCAGCATTTT.

The gene calls are TRBV28 and TRBJ1-1; 7 nucleotides agree with TRBD1. The CDR3 runs 16 residues. V dropped 5 bases and J dropped 4; count of bases not matched to a gene: 13. In germline, CDR1 is MDHEN, CDR2 SYDVKM. CDR3 loop: CASSNWGTGEATEAFF. Written as DNA, the CDR3 is TGTGCCAGCAGTAATTGGGGAACAGGGGAAGCCACTGAAGCTTTCTTT.

The chain has TRBV30 and TRBJ1-6; the D is unclear. The CDR3 is 17 residues long. The germline V and J ends were trimmed by 0 bases and 0 bases, with 12 bases remaining between them. Germline loops: CDR1 GTSNPN, CDR2 SVGIG (reference sequence). The CDR3 loop reads CAWSVDRGGSYNSPLHF. CDR3 nucleotide sequence: TGTGCCTGGAGTGTAGACCGGGGAGGCTCCTATAATTCACCCCTCCACTTT.

This clone appeared a few times. Here the CDR3 DNA reads TGTGCCAGTCAGCAGGCCAACCCCGGCAAGAATGAGCAGTTCTTC. It specifies CASQQANPGKNEQFF. The gene calls are TRBV25-1 and TRBJ2-1; the D is unclear. The CDR3 extends over 15 amino acids. V lost 9 bases and J lost 7, with 22 bases in between. Germline V CDR1 and CDR2: MGHDK, SYGVNS.